This T cell receptor (beta chain) was identified in a study of vaccination effects on CD4 cells after COVID-19. Assay: immunoSEQ multiplex PCR; the TCRdb copy retains only in-frame clones and omits some. The sample shows 65,000 to 90,000 clones, around 78% of them seen only once. The V end lost 3 bases, the J end lost 11 bases, and 16 bases lay between the germline ends. This CDR3 region has 13 residues. CD4+ T cells specific for antigen were expanded with viral peptide pools by the ViraFEST assay before sequencing. The culture ran for 10 days before CD4+ T cells were isolated. Absence of prior SARS-CoV-2 infection characterized the vaccine recipients, who showed negative nucleocapsid antibodies. Researchers swapped half the medium for IL-2 medium on both days 3 and 7. About this clone itself: Its target is unknown.

The chain employs TRBV12-3 or TRBV12-4 and TRBJ1-1; D ambiguous. The TCR originated in a human donor who received a COVID-19 vaccine. Specimen: CD4+ T cells from PBMCs cultured with SARS-CoV-2 spike peptides, collected before COVID-19 vaccination. CDR3 residues: CASSFGGGFGAFF. As DNA, the CDR3 is TGTGCCAGCAGTTTCGGTGGAGGGTTTGGGGCTTTCTTT.